These T cell receptor beta chains were read from a single sample in a study of cytomegalovirus exposure and HLA in healthy donors. The table came from immunoSEQ multiplex PCR; TCRdb's copy has only in-frame clones and leaves some out. The data show more than 95,000 clones, over 65% seen once. Material: PBMCs. The receptors shown here come from a man over 45 in good health and CMV-seronegative. The CDR3 runs from the conserved cysteine through the conserved F or W. D genes are given only for firm matches.

NA,TRBJ2-2,TRBV5-1,CASSLEGRRTGELFF
NA,TRBJ1-5,TRBV6-6,CASSRGREGGQPQHF
NA,TRBJ2-3,TRBV11-3,CASSLAGADTQYF
TRBD2,TRBJ2-1,TRBV6-5,CASSRTSGGNEQFF
NA,TRBJ2-3,TRBV5-4,CASSLAGVSTDTQYF
NA,TRBJ2-2,TRBV11-2,CASSLGAGNANTGELFF
TRBD2,TRBJ2-3,TRBV4-1,CASSQGPSGGSTDTQYF
TRBD2,TRBJ2-5,TRBV15,CATSSRGGRETQYF
TRBD1,TRBJ2-1,TRBV18,CASSPGTDYNEQFF
NA,TRBJ2-3,TRBV11-2,CASSPGQNTDTQYF
NA,TRBJ1-2,TRBV2,CASSEGGANGYTF
TRBD1,TRBJ1-3,TRBV28,CASSLRRTGRNTIYF
TRBD2,TRBJ2-2,TRBV7-2,CASSQNGGVDGELFF
TRBD2,TRBJ2-2,TRBV4-2,CASSQDGGGASGELFF
NA,TRBJ1-2,TRBV28,CASSLAVLYGYTF
TRBD1,TRBJ1-6,TRBV19,CASSPRTGVSPLHF
NA,TRBJ1-2,TRBV5-1,CASSATQGSTGYTF
TRBD1,TRBJ1-3,TRBV5-1,CASSWHSGTGKGNTIYF
NA,TRBJ2-3,TRBV19,CASSITRDTQYF
NA,TRBJ1-1,TRBV27,CASSLNREDTEAFF
TRBD2,TRBJ2-7,TRBV10-3,CAISGTSGGPSYEQYF
TRBD1,TRBJ1-2,TRBV19,CASSDRVPYYGYTF
TRBD1,TRBJ2-7,TRBV9,CASSSRQGADEQYF
TRBD1,TRBJ2-3,TRBV7-3,CASSSLFSRGGPDTQYF
TRBD1,TRBJ2-7,TRBV4-3,CASSLRPTGDYEQYF
NA,TRBJ2-1,TRBV5-1,CASTEGAVNEQFF
TRBD2,TRBJ2-5,TRBV7-8,CASSLLAGGRQETQYF
TRBD1,TRBJ2-1,TRBV6-5,CASRETGGRGNEQFF
NA,TRBJ1-1,TRBV2,CASSESQGTEAFF
TRBD2,TRBJ2-5,TRBV6-1,CASRSGGQETQYF
TRBD1,TRBJ1-1,TRBV18,CASSDRGNTEAFF
TRBD2,TRBJ2-1,TRBV4-1,CASSQDDAGGVDEQFF
NA,TRBJ2-1,TRBV11-2,CASSLAFEDEQFF
TRBD2,TRBJ2-2,TRBV5-1,CASSPLGTSGGGTGELFF
TRBD2,TRBJ2-7,TRBV6-4,CPTSGGSSYEQYF
NA,TRBJ1-3,TRBV28,CATTRDTFSGNTIYF
TRBD1,TRBJ1-2,TRBV27,CASRPRQGTSYGYTF
NA,TRBJ1-5,TRBV19,CASSITVGHYSNQPQHF
TRBD1,TRBJ2-4,TRBV19,CASSIGQENIQYF
NA,TRBJ1-1,TRBV4-1,CASRGFEGKNTEAFF
NA,TRBJ1-4,TRBV5-6,CASSFWGAREKLFF
NA,TRBJ1-5,TRBV14,CASSQFGDQPQHF
NA,TRBJ1-1,TRBV6-6,CASSVGGSTEAFF
TRBD1,TRBJ2-1,TRBV29-1,CSVFRGRGHEQFF
TRBD1,TRBJ1-1,TRBV5-5,CASSLGQGSTEAFF
TRBD1,NA,TRBV5-6,CASSLAGTGSDEQYF
NA,TRBJ1-2,TRBV19,CASKERAAYGYTF
NA,TRBJ2-7,TRBV30,CASSTGSNEQYF
NA,TRBJ1-1,TRBV5-5,CASSLDRPLSTEAFF
NA,TRBJ1-2,TRBV10-2,CASTYGGDYGYTF
TRBD1,TRBJ2-7,TRBV6-6,CASSLRRATGNYEQYF
TRBD2,TRBJ2-1,TRBV6-1,CASSGGVGLAYNEQFF
TRBD1,TRBJ2-1,TRBV6-1,CASSELPTGGANGGSPNEQFF
NA,TRBJ2-4,TRBV7-9,CASSPNWGTLAKNIQYF